Each of the 11 T cell receptor beta chains below was sequenced from the same sample in a study of blood T cell repertoires in COVID-19. Data came from immunoSEQ multiplex PCR; TCRdb stores just in-frame clones and leaves some out. The repertoire includes fewer than 250,000 clones, 84% of them detected once, and roughly a tenth sits in the top ten. The sample comprised peripheral blood. The receptors were gathered from a woman older than 75 with COVID-19, enrolled during active disease.

This clone was picked up one time. J is TRBJ2-1 and V is TRBV28, with 8 bases lining up with TRBD2. The germline V gene encodes CDR1 MDHEN and CDR2 SYDVKM. Trimming removed 7 bases from V and 3 bases from J; junction bases left unmatched: 8. The length of the CDR3 is 15 residues. The CDR3 region is CASTQAGVVYNEQFF. CDR3 in DNA: TGTGCCAGCACCCAAGCGGGGGTGGTCTACAATGAGCAGTTCTTC.

The J gene is TRBJ1-3, the V gene TRBV7-7; D call uncertain. CDR1 is SSHAT and CDR2 is FNYEAQ in the germline V gene (reference sequence). With 1 base removed from V and 2 bases from J, the gap between germline ends came to 3 bases. The CDR3 covers 13 residues. DNA for the CDR3: TGTGCCAGCAGCTTAGACACTGGAAACACCATATATTTT. Protein product: CASSLDTGNTIYF.

The V call is TRBV7-2, the J call TRBJ2-7, with D maybe TRBD2 (5 bases). Germline V gene lookup returns CDR1 SGHTA and CDR2 FQGNSA. CDR3 length: 14 amino acids. V lost 1 base and J 2 bases, leaving 9 bases between the germline ends. The CDR3 loop reads CASSLGGLTYEQYF. The CDR3 DNA sequence: TGTGCCAGCAGCTTAGGCGGGTTGACCTACGAGCAGTACTTC.

The genes are TRBV24-1 and TRBJ1-1, with TRBD1 as a possible D gene (6 bases). The CDR3 sequence is 16 residues long. V lost 3 bases to trimming and J lost 10 bases, with 23 bases between them. CDR1 KGHDR and CDR2 SFDVKD come from the germline V gene. CDR3 DNA: TGTGCCACCAGTGATGCTTCCACAGGGTCTGGAAGAGCAGCTTTCTTT. Translating gives CATSDASTGSGRAAFF.

V and J are TRBV19 and TRBJ1-2; 8 positions agree with TRBD1. The CDR3 extends over 13 amino acids. Per the germline V gene, CDR1 is LNHDA and CDR2 is SQIVND (reference sequence). Unmatched junction bases numbered 10, after V lost 3 bases and J lost 13 bases. CDR3 nucleotides: TGTGCCAGTAGTATTGGACAGGGCAGCTTCGCCACCTTC. Amino acid sequence: CASSIGQGSFATF.

The chain links TRBV5-1 to TRBJ1-5; D gene ambiguous. CDR1 is SGHRS, CDR2 YFSETQ, per germline. The germline V and J ends were trimmed by 0 bases and 7 bases, with 14 bases remaining between them. The CDR3 contains 15 residues. CDR3 protein: CASSLGAVEGQPQHF. As DNA, the CDR3 is TGCGCCAGCAGCTTGGGGGCGGTTGAGGGACAGCCCCAGCATTTT.

This sequence joins TRBV6-2 or TRBV6-3 and TRBJ2-5, with 8 bases identical to TRBD2. The length of the CDR3 is 15 residues. Germline V gene lookup returns CDR1 MNHEY and CDR2 SVGEGT. Trimming took 2 bases from V and 4 from J; bases not matched to a gene: 6. CDR3 DNA: TGTGCCAGCAGTTACGGGACTAGTAGCGGAGAGACCCAGTACTTC. Its protein is CASSYGTSSGETQYF.

The V call is TRBV24-1, the J call TRBJ2-5, with TRBD2 matching over 14 bases. Germline V gene data show CDR1 as KGHDR and CDR2 as SFDVKD. Trimming took 3 bases from V and 5 from J; bases not matched to a gene: 4. The CDR3 is 16 amino acids. The CDR3 bases are TGTGCCACCAGTGATATGACTAGCGGGGGGGTGGAGACCCAGTACTTC. This encodes CATSDMTSGGVETQYF.

The rearrangement links TRBV18 to TRBJ1-1; possibly TRBD1 for D (5 bases). This CDR3 comprises 17 residues. V was cut by 6 bases and J by 0 bases, with 20 bases left in between. Germline V CDR1 and CDR2: KGHSH, LQKENI. The CDR3, as DNA: TGTGCCAGCTCCCTCAACGGGGGACCGGGGGTGAACACTGAAGCTTTCTTT. It specifies CASSLNGGPGVNTEAFF.

V and J are TRBV5-1 and TRBJ1-1; 7 bases fit TRBD1. CDR3 length equals 15 residues. The J segment lost 4 bases and the V segment lost 4 bases, leaving 10 bases of the junction unmatched. Germline V gene lookup returns CDR1 SGHRS and CDR2 YFSETQ. CDR3 coding DNA: TGCGCCAGCAGCCTGGAGGGGGCAGGATTCACTGAAGCTTTCTTT. It translates to CASSLEGAGFTEAFF.

This chain joins TRBV6-5 and TRBJ2-7, with 7 bases aligning to TRBD2. The CDR3 runs 13 residues. CDR1 and CDR2 (germline): MNHEY, SVGAGI. Germline trimming cut 9 bases from V and 3 bases from J; bases unmatched to any gene: 8. Written as DNA, the CDR3 is TGTGCCAGTAAGGATACTAGCGTCTACGAGCAGTACGTC. Its protein product is CASKDTSVYEQYV.